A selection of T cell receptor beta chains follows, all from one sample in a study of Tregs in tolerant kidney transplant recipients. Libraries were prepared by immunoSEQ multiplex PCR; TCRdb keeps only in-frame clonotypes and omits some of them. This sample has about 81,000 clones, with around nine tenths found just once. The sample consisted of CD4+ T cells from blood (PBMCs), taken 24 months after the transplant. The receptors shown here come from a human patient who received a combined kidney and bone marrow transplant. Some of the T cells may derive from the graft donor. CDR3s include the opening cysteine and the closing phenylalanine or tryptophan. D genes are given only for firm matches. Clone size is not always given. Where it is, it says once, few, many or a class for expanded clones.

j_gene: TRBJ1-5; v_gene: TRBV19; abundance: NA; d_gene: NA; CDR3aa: CASSAGDFGNQPQHF; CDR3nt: TGTGCCAGTAGTGCTGGGGACTTTGGCAATCAGCCCCAGCATTTT
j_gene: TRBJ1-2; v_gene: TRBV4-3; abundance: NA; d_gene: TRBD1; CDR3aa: CASSQDGQGYAGYTF; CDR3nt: TGCGCCAGCAGCCAAGATGGACAGGGGTACGCTGGCTACACCTTC
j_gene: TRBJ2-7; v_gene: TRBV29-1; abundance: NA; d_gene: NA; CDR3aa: CSVEPTGSGEQYF; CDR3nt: TGCAGCGTTGAGCCTACAGGGTCTGGCGAGCAGTACTTC
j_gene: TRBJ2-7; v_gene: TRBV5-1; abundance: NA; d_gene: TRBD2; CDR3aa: CASSQSGDSYEQYF; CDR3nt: TGCGCCAGCAGCCAAAGCGGGGACTCCTACGAGCAGTACTTC
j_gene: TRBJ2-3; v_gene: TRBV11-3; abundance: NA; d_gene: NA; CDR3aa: CASSLVVVTDTQYF; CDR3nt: TGTGCCAGCAGCTTAGTAGTAGTCACAGATACGCAGTATTTT
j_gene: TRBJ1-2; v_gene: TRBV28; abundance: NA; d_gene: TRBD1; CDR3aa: CASSLRTGDYGYTF; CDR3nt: TGTGCCAGCAGTTTAAGGACAGGGGACTATGGCTACACCTTC
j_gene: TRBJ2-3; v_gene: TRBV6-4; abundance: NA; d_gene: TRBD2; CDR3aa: CASSDSGESTDTQYF; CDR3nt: TGTGCCAGCAGTGATAGCGGGGAAAGCACAGATACGCAGTATTTT
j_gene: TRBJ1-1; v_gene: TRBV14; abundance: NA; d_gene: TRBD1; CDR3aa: CASSHRLGADRAGNTEAFF; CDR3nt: TGTGCCAGCAGCCACCGACTTGGGGCGGACAGGGCAGGGAACACTGAAGCTTTCTTT
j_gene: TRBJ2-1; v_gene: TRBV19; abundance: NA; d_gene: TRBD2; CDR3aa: CASRNLAGVNYNEQFF; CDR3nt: TGTGCCAGTAGGAACTTAGCGGGAGTAAACTACAATGAGCAGTTCTTC
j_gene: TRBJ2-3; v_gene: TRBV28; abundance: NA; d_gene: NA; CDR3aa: CASSLGRQVVRTDTQYF; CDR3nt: TGTGCCAGCAGTTTAGGCAGACAGGTTGTTCGCACAGATACGCAGTATTTT
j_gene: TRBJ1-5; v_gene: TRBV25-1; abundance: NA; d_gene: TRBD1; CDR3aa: CASRQGMGQPQHF; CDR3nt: TGTGCCAGCCGACAGGGGATGGGTCAGCCCCAGCATTTT
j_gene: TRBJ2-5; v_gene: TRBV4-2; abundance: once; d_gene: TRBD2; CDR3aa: CASSHLAGGGETQYF; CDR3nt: TGTGCCAGCAGCCACCTAGCGGGAGGTGGGGAGACCCAGTACTTC
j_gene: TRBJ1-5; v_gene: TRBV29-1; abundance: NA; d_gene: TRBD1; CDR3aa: CSVGTGWGQPQHF; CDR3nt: TGCAGCGTAGGGACAGGGTGGGGACAGCCCCAGCATTTT
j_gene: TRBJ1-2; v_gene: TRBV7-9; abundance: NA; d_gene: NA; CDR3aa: CASSFVPNGYTF; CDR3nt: TGTGCCAGCAGCTTTGTTCCCAATGGCTACACCTTC
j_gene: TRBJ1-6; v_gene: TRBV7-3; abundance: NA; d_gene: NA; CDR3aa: CASSLSGSNSPLHF; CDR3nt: TGTGCCAGCAGCTTGTCAGGCAGTAATTCACCCCTCCACTTT
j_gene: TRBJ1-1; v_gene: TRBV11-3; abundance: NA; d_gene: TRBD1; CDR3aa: CASSPGQGWGNTEAFF; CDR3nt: TGTGCCAGCAGCCCCGGACAGGGGTGGGGGAACACTGAAGCTTTCTTT
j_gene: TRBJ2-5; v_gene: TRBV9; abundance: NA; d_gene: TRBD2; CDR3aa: CASSGGLAEEETQYF; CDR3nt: TGTGCCAGCAGCGGGGGACTAGCGGAAGAAGAGACCCAGTACTTC
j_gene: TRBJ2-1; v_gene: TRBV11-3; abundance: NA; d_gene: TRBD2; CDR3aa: CASSLGGSTYNEQFF; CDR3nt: TGTGCCAGCAGCTTAGGCGGGAGTACTTACAATGAGCAGTTCTTC
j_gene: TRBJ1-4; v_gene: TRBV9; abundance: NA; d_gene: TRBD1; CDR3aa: CASSVEGRGQGDEKLFF; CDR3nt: TGTGCCAGCAGCGTAGAAGGGAGGGGACAGGGGGATGAAAAACTGTTTTTT
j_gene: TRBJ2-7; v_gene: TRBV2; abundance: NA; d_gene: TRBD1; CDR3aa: CASSDRTGSYEQYF; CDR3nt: TGTGCCAGCAGTGACCGGACAGGGAGCTACGAGCAGTACTTC
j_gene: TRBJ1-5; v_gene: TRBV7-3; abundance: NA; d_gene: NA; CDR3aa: CASSLTGREQPQHF; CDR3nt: TGTGCCAGCAGCTTAACAGGGAGGGAGCAGCCCCAGCATTTT
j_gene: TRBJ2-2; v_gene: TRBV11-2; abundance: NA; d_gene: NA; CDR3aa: CASSLGAQYTGELFF; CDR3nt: TGTGCCAGCAGCTTAGGGGCGCAGTACACCGGGGAGCTGTTTTTT
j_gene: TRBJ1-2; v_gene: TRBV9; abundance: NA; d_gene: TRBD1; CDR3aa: CASSVARDSFYGYTF; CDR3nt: TGTGCCAGCAGCGTGGCCCGGGACAGCTTCTATGGCTACACCTTC
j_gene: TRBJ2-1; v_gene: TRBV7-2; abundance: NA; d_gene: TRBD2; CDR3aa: CASSLAGTSGSFNEQFF; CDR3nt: TGTGCCAGCAGCTTAGCCGGGACTAGCGGGAGTTTCAATGAGCAGTTCTTC
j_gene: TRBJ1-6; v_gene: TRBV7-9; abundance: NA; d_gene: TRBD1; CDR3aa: CASTRGGDRLSPLHF; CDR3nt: TGTGCCAGCACCCGGGGGGGGGACAGACTTTCACCCCTCCACTTT
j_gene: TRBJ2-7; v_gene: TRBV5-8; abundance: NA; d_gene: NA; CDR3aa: CASSLDSVVGQYF; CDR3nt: TGTGCCAGCAGCTTAGACTCGGTTGTGGGGCAGTACTTC
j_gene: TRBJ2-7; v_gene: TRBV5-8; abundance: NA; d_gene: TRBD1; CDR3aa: CASSLGLSGQPLYEQYF; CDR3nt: TGTGCCAGCAGCTTGGGGTTGTCGGGACAGCCCCTCTACGAGCAGTACTTC
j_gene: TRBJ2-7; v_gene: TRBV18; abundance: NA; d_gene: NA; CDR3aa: CASEGEAYEQYF; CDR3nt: TGTGCCAGCGAAGGGGAGGCCTACGAGCAGTACTTC
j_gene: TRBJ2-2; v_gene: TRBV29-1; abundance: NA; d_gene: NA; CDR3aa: CSVCFSGNTGELFF; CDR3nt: TGCAGCGTATGTTTCTCGGGTAACACCGGGGAGCTGTTTTTT
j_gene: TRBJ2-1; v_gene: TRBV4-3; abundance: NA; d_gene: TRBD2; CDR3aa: CASSQEGLASNEQFF; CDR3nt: TGCGCCAGCAGCCAAGAGGGACTAGCGTCCAATGAGCAGTTCTTC
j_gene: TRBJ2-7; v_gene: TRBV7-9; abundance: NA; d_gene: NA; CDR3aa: CASFQAGGSYEQYF; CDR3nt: TGTGCCAGTTTCCAAGCGGGCGGCTCCTACGAGCAGTACTTC
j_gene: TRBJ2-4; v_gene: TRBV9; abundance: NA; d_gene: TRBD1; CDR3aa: CASSYQDRGRNIQYF; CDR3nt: TGTGCCAGCAGCTACCAAGACAGGGGGAGAAACATTCAGTACTTC
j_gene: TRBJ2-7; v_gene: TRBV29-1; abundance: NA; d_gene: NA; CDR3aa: CSAISSAYEQYF; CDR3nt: TGCAGCGCCATATCGAGCGCTTACGAGCAGTACTTC
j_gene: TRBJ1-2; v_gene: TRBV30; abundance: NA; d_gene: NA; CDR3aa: CAWSVAGVYGYTF; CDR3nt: TGTGCCTGGAGTGTAGCTGGAGTTTATGGCTACACCTTC
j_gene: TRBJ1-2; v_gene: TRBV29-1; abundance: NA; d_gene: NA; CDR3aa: CSVEVYTNYGYTF; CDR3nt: TGCAGCGTTGAGGTTTACACCAACTATGGCTACACCTTC
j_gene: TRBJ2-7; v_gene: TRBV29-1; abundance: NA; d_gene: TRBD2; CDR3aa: CSGGGGDHEQYF; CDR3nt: TGCAGCGGGGGGGGAGGGGACCACGAGCAGTACTTC
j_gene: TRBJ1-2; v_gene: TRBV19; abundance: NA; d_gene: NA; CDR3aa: CASSIWTVGSKRYTF; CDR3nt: TGTGCCAGTAGTATATGGACAGTCGGCTCTAAACGCTACACCTTC
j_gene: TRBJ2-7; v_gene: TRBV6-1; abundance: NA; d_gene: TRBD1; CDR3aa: CASKDRGTDYEQYF; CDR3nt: TGTGCCAGCAAAGACAGGGGAACAGACTACGAGCAGTACTTC
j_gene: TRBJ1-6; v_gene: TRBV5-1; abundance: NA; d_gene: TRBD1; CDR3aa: CASSLGQGKTSPLHF; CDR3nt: TGCGCCAGCAGCTTGGGACAGGGGAAAACTTCACCCCTCCACTTT
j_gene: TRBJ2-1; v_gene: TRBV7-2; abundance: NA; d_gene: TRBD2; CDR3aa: CASSIIAGGNEQFF; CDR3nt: TGTGCCAGCAGCATCATAGCGGGAGGGAATGAGCAGTTCTTC
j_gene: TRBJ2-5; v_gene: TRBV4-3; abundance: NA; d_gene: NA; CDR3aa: CASSQERQRETQYF; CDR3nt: TGCGCCAGCAGCCAAGAACGACAGAGAGAGACCCAGTACTTC
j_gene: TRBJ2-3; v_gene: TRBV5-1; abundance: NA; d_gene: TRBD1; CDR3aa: CASSRTGTGSTDTQYF; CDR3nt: TGCGCCAGCAGCCGAACCGGGACAGGGAGCACAGATACGCAGTATTTT
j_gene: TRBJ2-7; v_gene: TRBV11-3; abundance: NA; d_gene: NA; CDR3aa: CASSQDFSYEQYF; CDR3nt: TGTGCCAGCAGCCAGGATTTCTCCTACGAGCAGTACTTC
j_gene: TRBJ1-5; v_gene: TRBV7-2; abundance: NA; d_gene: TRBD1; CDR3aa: CASSLNPGQSNQPQHF; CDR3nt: TGTGCCAGCAGCTTAAATCCGGGACAGAGCAATCAGCCCCAGCATTTT
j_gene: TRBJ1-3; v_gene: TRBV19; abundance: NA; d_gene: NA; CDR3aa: CASSIWQGIGNTIYF; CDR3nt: TGTGCCAGTAGTATTTGGCAGGGGATTGGAAACACCATATATTTT
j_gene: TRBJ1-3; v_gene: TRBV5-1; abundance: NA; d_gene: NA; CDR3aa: CASSQGRDGNTIYF; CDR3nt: TGCGCCAGCAGCCAGGGTAGGGATGGAAACACCATATATTTT
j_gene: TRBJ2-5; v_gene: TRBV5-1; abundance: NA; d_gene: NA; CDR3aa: CASSLAAGAGETQYF; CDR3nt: TGCGCCAGCAGCTTGGCCGCGGGCGCGGGGGAGACCCAGTACTTC
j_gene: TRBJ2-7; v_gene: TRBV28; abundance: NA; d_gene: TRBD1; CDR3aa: CASSTGNSYEQYF; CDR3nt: TGTGCCAGCTCGACAGGGAACTCCTACGAGCAGTACTTC
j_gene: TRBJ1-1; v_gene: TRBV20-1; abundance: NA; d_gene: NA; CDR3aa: CSAGRGWEAFF; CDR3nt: TGCAGTGCTGGAAGGGGTTGGGAAGCTTTCTTT
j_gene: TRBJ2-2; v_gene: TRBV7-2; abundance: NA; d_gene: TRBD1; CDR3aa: CASSLATGTGSRELFF; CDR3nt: TGTGCCAGCAGCTTAGCGACCGGGACAGGGTCCCGGGAGCTGTTTTTT
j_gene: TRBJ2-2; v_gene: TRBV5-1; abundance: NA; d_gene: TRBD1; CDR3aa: CASSLFSGTGGSGELFF; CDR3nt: TGCGCCAGCAGCTTGTTCTCCGGGACAGGGGGCTCCGGGGAGCTGTTTTTT